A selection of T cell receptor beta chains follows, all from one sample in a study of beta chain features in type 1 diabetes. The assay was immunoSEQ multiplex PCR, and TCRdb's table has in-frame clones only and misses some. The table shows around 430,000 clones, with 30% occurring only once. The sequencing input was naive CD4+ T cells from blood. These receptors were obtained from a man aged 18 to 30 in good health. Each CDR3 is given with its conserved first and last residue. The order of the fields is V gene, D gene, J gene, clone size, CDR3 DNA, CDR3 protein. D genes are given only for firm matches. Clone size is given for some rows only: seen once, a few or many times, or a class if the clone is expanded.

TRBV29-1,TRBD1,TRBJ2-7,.,TGCAGCGCCACAGGGGGAAGGGCCTACGAGCAGTACTTC,CSATGGRAYEQYF
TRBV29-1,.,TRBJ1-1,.,TGCAGCGCCGGGGACATTGGCACTGAAGCTTTCTTT,CSAGDIGTEAFF
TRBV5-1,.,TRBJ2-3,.,TGCGCCAGCAGCGTGACCGCTAGCACAGATACGCAGTATTTT,CASSVTASTDTQYF
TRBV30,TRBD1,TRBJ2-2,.,TGTGCCTGGGCGGGACAGGGGACCCCCTCGAACACCGGGGAGCTGTTTTTT,CAWAGQGTPSNTGELFF
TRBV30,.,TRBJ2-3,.,TGTGCCTGGAGTGTATCACACGACACGCAGTATTTT,CAWSVSHDTQYF
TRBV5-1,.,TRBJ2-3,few,TGCGCCAGCAGCTTGAGTGGCGGGACTAGCACAGATACGCAGTATTTT,CASSLSGGTSTDTQYF
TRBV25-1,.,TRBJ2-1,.,TGTGCCAGCAGTGAAATGGGATTGGGTGAGCAGTTCTTC,CASSEMGLGEQFF
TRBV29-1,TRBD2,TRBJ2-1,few,TGCAGCGTAACCGGGACTAGCGGGAGAACTTACAATGAGCAGTTCTTC,CSVTGTSGRTYNEQFF
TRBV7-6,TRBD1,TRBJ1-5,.,TGTGCCAGCAGCTTAATCCAGGGGGATCAGCCCCAGCATTTT,CASSLIQGDQPQHF
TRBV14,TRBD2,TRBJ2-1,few,TGTGCCAGCAGCCCCCATAGCGGGGTATACAATGAGCAGTTCTTC,CASSPHSGVYNEQFF
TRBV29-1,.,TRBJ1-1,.,TGCAGCGCCCACCGGCAGACAGTAAACACTGAAGCTTTCTTT,CSAHRQTVNTEAFF
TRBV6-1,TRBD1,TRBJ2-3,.,TGTGCCAGCAGTGTGGGACAGGGGAGGACAGATACGCAGTATTTT,CASSVGQGRTDTQYF
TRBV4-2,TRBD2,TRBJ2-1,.,TGTGCCAGCAGCCAAGATAGGTGGACTAGCGGGAGCTCCTACAATGAGCAGTTCTTC,CASSQDRWTSGSSYNEQFF
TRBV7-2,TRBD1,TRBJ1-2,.,TGTGCCAGCAGCTTAGGAGGGACAGGAAGCTATGGCTACACCTTC,CASSLGGTGSYGYTF
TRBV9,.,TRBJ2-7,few,TGTGCCAGCAACTACAGGGGAGGCTACGAGCAGTACTTC,CASNYRGGYEQYF
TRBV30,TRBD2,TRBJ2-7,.,TGTGCCTGGACTAGCGGGAGGGCAGGCGAGCAGTACTTC,CAWTSGRAGEQYF
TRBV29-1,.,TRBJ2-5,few,TGCAGCGTGGTCGGGTACTCAAGAGAAGACCAGTACTTC,CSVVGYSREDQYF
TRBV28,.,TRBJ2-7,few,TGTGCCAGCAGTTCCCCCTCTGCCCGGGAGTCCCACGAGCAGTACTTC,CASSSPSARESHEQYF
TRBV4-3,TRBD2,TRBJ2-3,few,TGCGCCAGCAGCCAAGCGGGGGGTCCTAGCACAGATACGCAGTATTTT,CASSQAGGPSTDTQYF
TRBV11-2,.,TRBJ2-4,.,TGTGCCAGCAGCTCAACCTTAGCCAAAAACATTCAGTACTTC,CASSSTLAKNIQYF
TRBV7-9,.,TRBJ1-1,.,TGTGCCAGCAGCCCCCTGACAGGCCTGAACACTGAAGCTTTCTTT,CASSPLTGLNTEAFF
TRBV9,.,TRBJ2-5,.,TGTGCCAGCAGCGTATCACTACTCCAAGAGACCCAGTACTTC,CASSVSLLQETQYF
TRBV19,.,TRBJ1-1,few,TGTGCCAGTAGTATCAGGGATGACACTGAAGCTTTCTTT,CASSIRDDTEAFF
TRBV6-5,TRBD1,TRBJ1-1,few,TGTGCCAGCAGACCAACAGGGGCCCTAGAAGCTTTCTTT,CASRPTGALEAFF
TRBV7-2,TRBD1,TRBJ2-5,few,TGTGCCAGCAGCAGACGACAGGGGGCGGAGACCCAGTACTTC,CASSRRQGAETQYF
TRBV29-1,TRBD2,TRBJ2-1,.,TGCAGCGGAGCTAGCGGGTTTTCCTACAATGAGCAGTTCTTC,CSGASGFSYNEQFF
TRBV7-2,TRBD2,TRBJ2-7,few,TGTGCCAGCAGCCCTCCGGGACTACGCTCCTACGAGCAGTACTTC,CASSPPGLRSYEQYF
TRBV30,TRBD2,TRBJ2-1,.,TGTGCCTGGAGTCCCCGTAGCGGGGGTGAGCAGTTCTTC,CAWSPRSGGEQFF
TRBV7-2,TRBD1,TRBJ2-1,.,TGTGCCAGCAGTCGGGACAGGGGCTACAATGAGCAGTTCTTC,CASSRDRGYNEQFF
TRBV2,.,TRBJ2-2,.,TGTGCCAGCAGCCGCAACACCGGGGAGCTGTTTTTT,CASSRNTGELFF
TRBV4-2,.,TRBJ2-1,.,TGTGCCAGCAGCCAAGATCCCAGGACAGTCAATGAGCAGTTCTTC,CASSQDPRTVNEQFF
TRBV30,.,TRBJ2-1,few,TGTGCCTGGAGGCAGTACAATGAGCAGTTCTTC,CAWRQYNEQFF
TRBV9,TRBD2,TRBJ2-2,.,TGTGCCAGCAGCACTGGGACTAGCGCGACCGGGGAGCTGTTTTTT,CASSTGTSATGELFF
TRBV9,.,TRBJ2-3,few,TGTGCCAGCAGCACTCAGTTGTTCGATACGCAGTATTTT,CASSTQLFDTQYF
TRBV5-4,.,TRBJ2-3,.,TGTGCCAGCAGCTCCCTCCCAGATACGCAGTATTTT,CASSSLPDTQYF
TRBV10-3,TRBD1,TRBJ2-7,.,TGTGCCATCCGGGACAGCAGCTCCTACGAGCAGTACTTC,CAIRDSSSYEQYF
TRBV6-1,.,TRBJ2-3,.,TGTGCCAGCAGTGAAACGGGAGGAGGGGGCTACACAGATACGCAGTATTTT,CASSETGGGGYTDTQYF
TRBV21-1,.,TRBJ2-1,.,TGTGCCAGCAGCAATCGAGCGTGCCTGAAAGCGGGTTTAAACAATGAGCAGTTCTTC,CASSNRACLKAGLNNEQFF
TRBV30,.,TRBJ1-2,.,TGTGCCTGGGAAGGAGGCCCTGTACAAATTTTTGGCTACACCTTC,CAWEGGPVQIFGYTF
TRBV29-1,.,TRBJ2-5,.,TGCAGCGTTGTAGGGCGAGAGACCCAGTACTTC,CSVVGRETQYF
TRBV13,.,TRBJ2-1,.,TGTGCCAGCAGCTGGGGATTGGATCGCAATGAGCAGTTCTTC,CASSWGLDRNEQFF
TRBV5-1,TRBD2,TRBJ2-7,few,TGCGCCAGCAGCTTGGGGCTAGCGGGGGACTACGAGCAGTACTTC,CASSLGLAGDYEQYF
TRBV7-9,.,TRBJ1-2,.,TGTGCCAGCAGCTTAGTCCTGGTCGCCACCTGGAAATCCAACTATGGCTACACCTTC,CASSLVLVATWKSNYGYTF
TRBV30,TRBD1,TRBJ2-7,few,TGTGCCTGGAACGGTTGGGACAGCCCAGAGCAGTACTTC,CAWNGWDSPEQYF
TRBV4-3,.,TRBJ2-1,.,TGCGCCAGCGGCACCTACAGGGAACGGAATGAGCAGTTCTTC,CASGTYRERNEQFF
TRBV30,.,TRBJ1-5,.,TGTGCCTGGAGTTCCTATGGCGGGGGCAATCAGCCCCAGCATTTT,CAWSSYGGGNQPQHF
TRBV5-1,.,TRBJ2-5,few,TGCGCCAGCAGCTATAGCGGCCCAGAGACCCAGTACTTC,CASSYSGPETQYF
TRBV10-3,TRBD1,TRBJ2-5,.,TGTGCCATCAAGAGACAGGGGGACGAGACCCAGTACTTC,CAIKRQGDETQYF
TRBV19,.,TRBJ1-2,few,TGTGCCAGTAGTGTGACAGGCACTAACTATGGCTACACCTTC,CASSVTGTNYGYTF
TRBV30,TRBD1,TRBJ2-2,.,TGTGCCTGGAGTGTACACGGCAGGGGGCGTACCGGGGAGCTGTTTTTT,CAWSVHGRGRTGELFF
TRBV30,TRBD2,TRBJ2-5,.,TGTGCCTGGAGTGGGGCTAGCGGGAGCCAAGAGACCCAGTACTTC,CAWSGASGSQETQYF
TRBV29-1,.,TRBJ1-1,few,TGCAGCGCAATCAAGAACACTGAAGCTTTCTTT,CSAIKNTEAFF